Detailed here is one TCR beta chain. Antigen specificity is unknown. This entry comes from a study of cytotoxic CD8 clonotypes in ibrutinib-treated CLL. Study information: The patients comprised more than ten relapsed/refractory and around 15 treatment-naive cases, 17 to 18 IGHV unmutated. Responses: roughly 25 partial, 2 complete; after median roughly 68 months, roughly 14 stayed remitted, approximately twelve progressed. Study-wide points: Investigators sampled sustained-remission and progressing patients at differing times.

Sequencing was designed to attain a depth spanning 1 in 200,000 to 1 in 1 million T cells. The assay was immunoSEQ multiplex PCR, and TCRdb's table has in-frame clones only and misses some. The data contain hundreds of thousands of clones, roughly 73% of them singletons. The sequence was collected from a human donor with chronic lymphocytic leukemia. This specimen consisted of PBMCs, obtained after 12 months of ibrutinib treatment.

The CDR3 loop reads CATSRPPGTGIHEQYF. As DNA, the CDR3 is TGTGCCACCAGCAGGCCCCCCGGGACAGGGATACACGAGCAGTACTTC. The chain joins TRBV15 to TRBJ2-7; 9 nucleotides align to TRBD1. This CDR3 has 16 residues. Germline assignment: CDR1 LNHNV and CDR2 YYDKDF (reference sequence). The V segment lost 3 bases and the J segment 5 bases; nucleotides outside the gene matches: 11. The variable domain in full, with the rest retrieved from reference TRBV15 and TRBJ2-7, is DAMVIQNPRYQVTQFGKPVTLSCSQTLNHNVMYWYQQKSSQAPKLLFHYYDKDFNNEADTPDNFQSRRPNTSFCFLDIRSPGLGDTAMYLCATSRPPGTGIHEQYFGPGTRLTVT.